The 5 T cell receptor beta chains listed next were all sequenced from one sample in a study of blood T cells in healthy people across ages. Using a J-beta primer mix together with a sample-barcoded 5' primer, a second PCR was run for roughly 6 to 11 cycles. TCRdb re-analysed the 5' RACE reads in MiXCR, keeping a single row per CDR3 protein. Among 1.5 million to 2 million distinct CDR3 sequences listed, 49% were seen once. The sequenced sample was blood. The source is a woman in her forties in good health.

In regard to this clonotype: The CDR3 does not close with the conserved phenylalanine or tryptophan, likely indicating a read error. The DNA is omitted, as the CDR3 cannot be located on it reliably, and the CDR3 follows TCRdb's listing. The J gene is TRBJ2-3, the V gene TRBV12-3 or TRBV12-4; the D segment call TRBD1 is taken from the table without a DNA check. The CDR3 is 14 amino acids in total, end residues counted. The CDR3 region is CASRFSGGRDTQYS.

The chain has TRBV5-1 and TRBJ2-7; TRBD1 matches at 9 bases. The CDR3 loop spans 17 amino acids. Losses at the gene ends were 4 bases for V and 1 base for J; bases not matched to a gene: 12. CDR1 SGHRS and CDR2 YFSETQ come from the germline V gene. The CDR3 sequence is CASSVRDRATFSYEQYF. The CDR3 DNA is TGCGCCAGCAGCGTCCGGGACAGGGCAACCTTTTCCTACGAGCAGTACTTC.

A few counts support this clonotype. The gene calls are TRBV11-1 and TRBJ2-7; D is undetermined. This CDR3 comprises 15 residues. CDR1 is SGHAT, CDR2 FQDESV, per germline (reference sequence). Trimming cost V 2 bases and J 0 bases, with 11 bases left between them. CDR3 nucleotide sequence: TGTGCCAGCAGCTTAACACCGACGAGCTCCTACGAGCAGTACTTC. It encodes CASSLTPTSSYEQYF.

This sequence joins TRBV2 and TRBJ1-2, with 8 nucleotides matching TRBD1. The CDR3 loop spans 13 amino acids. V gave up 2 bases and J gave up 6 bases; unmatched junction bases: 2. Germline V gene lookup returns CDR1 SNHLY and CDR2 FYNNEI. This chain's CDR3 is CASSERTGNGYTF. As DNA, the CDR3 is TGTGCCAGCAGTGAAAGGACAGGGAATGGCTACACCTTC.

The V and J genes are TRBV28 and TRBJ2-5; no clear D gene. This CDR3 spans 15 amino acids. Trimming pared 5 bases from V and 3 bases from J, leaving 16 bases between. Per germline, CDR1 MDHEN and CDR2 SYDVKM. The CDR3, as DNA: TGTGCCAGCAGTAGACAAGGGTACCCGGAAGAGACCCAGTACTTC. The encoded protein is CASSRQGYPEETQYF. The variable domain in full, with the rest retrieved from reference TRBV28 and TRBJ2-5, is DVKVTQSSRYLVKRTGEKVFLECVQDMDHENMFWYRQDPGLGLRLIYFSYDVKMKEKGDIPEGYSVSREKKERFSLILESASTNQTSMYLCASSRQGYPEETQYFGPGTRLLVL.